The 32 T cell receptor beta chains presented below share a single source sample, sequenced in a study of patients and donors after allogeneic stem cell transplantation (dated by TCRdb to the early 2020s). Library preparation was by RT-PCR. Sequencing was performed on a NextSeq 550. TCRdb reanalyzed the raw reads on its own, using fastp at Q25 for trimming and MiXCR for clone calling, and kept in-frame beta chains. CDR3 protein duplicates are merged, each entry listing the most common genes and DNA. The sample table holds hundreds of thousands of distinct CDR3 sequences, of which roughly 16% were seen once. Roughly 7% of the sample comes from the top ten. Sequenced input: blood, either unsorted or a sorted T cell fraction (not recorded which). The source of these receptors is a human donor who was either an allogeneic HSCT recipient or a stem cell or donor lymphocyte infusion donor (not recorded which). It is not recorded whose cells these are; they may come from a transplant donor.

V is TRBV20-1 and J is TRBJ1-2; D perhaps matches TRBD1 (6 bases). V lost 5 bases, J lost 4 bases, and 11 bases lay in between. The germline V gene encodes CDR1 DFQATT and CDR2 SNEGSKA (reference sequence). The CDR3 has 12 amino acids. CDR3 amino acids: CSASDSPYGYTF. As DNA, the CDR3 is TGCAGTGCTTCGGACAGCCCCTATGGCTACACCTTC.

The chain links TRBV9 to TRBJ2-3, with D uncertain. The V gene's germline CDR1 is SGDLS and CDR2 YYNGEE. This CDR3 has 12 amino acids. The germline V and J ends were trimmed by 0 bases and 6 bases, with 5 bases remaining between them. The DNA of the CDR3 is TGTGCCAGCAGCGTAGTCAGTGATACGCAGTATTTT. As protein: CASSVVSDTQYF.

Only a few counts were recorded for this clonotype. The V and J genes are TRBV5-1 and TRBJ1-2; no reliable D call. Trimming removed 0 bases from V and 7 bases from J, with 7 bases in between. CDR3 length: 12 residues. Germline assignment: CDR1 SGHRS and CDR2 YFSETQ. DNA for the CDR3: TGCGCCAGCAGCTTGGAAGGAGGTGGCTACACCTTC. Translation gives CASSLEGGGYTF.

The sample holds a few counts of this clonotype. The chain recombines TRBV5-1 with TRBJ2-5; a possible D gene is TRBD1 (5 bases). From germline, CDR1 is SGHRS and CDR2 YFSETQ. The CDR3 spans 13 residues. The V gene lost 3 bases and the J gene lost 5 bases, with 11 bases spanning the gap. CDR3 DNA: TGCGCCAGCAGCTCCGGACATCAGGAGACCCAGTACTTC. It specifies CASSSGHQETQYF.

This clonotype was counted a few times. V is TRBV30 and J is TRBJ1-1; no definite D call. The V end was cut by 2 bases, the J end by 7 bases, with 8 bases between. Germline values: CDR1 GTSNPN, CDR2 SVGIG (reference sequence). The CDR3 has 11 residues. The CDR3 protein is CAWSTLYEAFF. The CDR3 DNA reads TGTGCCTGGAGTACCCTCTATGAAGCTTTCTTT.

This clonotype was counted ten times or more. This chain uses TRBV7-6 with TRBJ2-5, with TRBD2 matching over 13 bases. Germline lookup yields CDR1 SGHVS and CDR2 FNYEAQ. CDR3 length: 15 residues. With V trimmed by 5 bases and J by 13 bases, 13 bases remained unmatched. In DNA form, the CDR3 reads TGTGCCAGCAGCCCACAGACTAGCGGGAGGATAGGGGCGTACTTC. Protein sequence: CASSPQTSGRIGAYF.

The genes are TRBV4-3 and TRBJ1-6, with TRBD1 matching over 7 bases. The germline V gene has CDR1 LGHNA and CDR2 YSLEER. This CDR3 comprises 16 residues. After removal of 2 bases from V and 7 bases from J, the junction contained 8 bases not matched to a gene. In DNA, the CDR3 is TGCGCCAGCAGCCAAAACCGGGACAGTAGGAATTCACCCCTCCACTTT. As protein: CASSQNRDSRNSPLHF.

The V gene is TRBV20-1, the J gene TRBJ2-3; D possibly corresponds to TRBD2 (5 bases). This CDR3 is 13 amino acids long. CDR1 DFQATT and CDR2 SNEGSKA come from the germline V gene (reference sequence). V lost 6 bases, J lost 3 bases, and 13 bases lay in between. Here the CDR3 reads CSAPLGRTDTQYF. The CDR3 DNA sequence: TGCAGTGCCCCCTTGGGGAGAACAGATACGCAGTATTTT.

In its sample, this clonotype was seen a few times. This rearrangement joins TRBV4-1 to TRBJ2-1; D ambiguous. Trimming left V 0 bases short and J 8 bases short, with 14 bases between. The CDR3 loop spans 15 amino acids. Germline V gives CDR1 MGHRA, CDR2 YSYEKL. CDR3 DNA sequence: TGCGCCAGCAGCCAAGATGCTACGCTCATCGATGAGCAGTTCTTC. It codes for CASSQDATLIDEQFF.

The chain has TRBV5-4 and TRBJ2-7; 7 nucleotides align to TRBD1. Germline CDR1 and CDR2: SGHNT and YYREEE (reference sequence). V trimming: 1 base; J trimming: 5 bases; junction bases outside the gene matches: 6. There are 14 residues in the CDR3. CDR3 residues: CASSLTGAIHEQYF. The CDR3 bases are TGTGCCAGCAGCTTGACAGGGGCAATCCACGAGCAGTACTTC.

The rearrangement links TRBV5-1 to TRBJ1-1; D ambiguous. With 4 bases removed from V and 3 bases from J, the gap between germline ends came to 13 bases. The CDR3 covers 14 residues. Germline lookup yields CDR1 SGHRS and CDR2 YFSETQ. CDR3 sequence reads: CASSLPKVDTEAFF. The CDR3 nucleotides are TGCGCCAGCAGCCTCCCGAAAGTGGACACTGAAGCTTTCTTT.

This chain uses TRBV5-4 with TRBJ2-1, with D tentatively TRBD1 (7 bases). Trimming removed 4 bases at V and 1 base at J, with 12 bases between. The CDR3 runs to 15 residues. Germline CDR1 is SGHNT and CDR2 is YYREEE (reference sequence). CDR3 nucleotides: TGTGCCAGCAGCCCCAGGGGGAGGTCCTACAATGAGCAGTTCTTC. It specifies CASSPRGRSYNEQFF.

The chain carries TRBV12-3 or TRBV12-4 and TRBJ2-6; D not resolved. V was pared by 8 bases and J by 3 bases, with 17 bases between. The CDR3 spans 16 residues. The CDR3 loop is CASGSRSSLGANVLTF. The CDR3, as DNA: TGTGCCAGCGGTTCCAGGAGCTCTCTTGGGGCCAACGTCCTGACTTTC.

This clonotype was counted ten times or more. This rearrangement joins TRBV12-3 or TRBV12-4 to TRBJ2-2; no clear D. The length of the CDR3 is 16 residues. Trimming removed 7 bases at V and 4 bases at J, with 19 bases between. The CDR3 nucleotides read TGTGCCAGCACCCCTGAGTGGTGGGGTGCCACCGGGGAGCTGTTTTTT. It is translated as CASTPEWWGATGELFF.

This clonotype was seen ten or more times. V usage is TRBV12-3 or TRBV12-4 and J usage is TRBJ2-1; 9 positions match TRBD1. The CDR3 has 14 residues. Trimming took 4 bases from V and 8 from J; bases not matched to a gene: 6. CDR3 in DNA: TGTGCCAGCAGTTCGACAGGGGGAGGTCATGAGCAGTTCTTC. Protein: CASSSTGGGHEQFF.

Only a few counts were recorded for this clonotype. The CDR3, as DNA: TGCGCCAGCACCTCTCCCGGAGCGGGAGTCAATGAGCAGTTCTTC. Translated: CASTSPGAGVNEQFF. The rearrangement joins TRBV5-1 to TRBJ2-1; 8 nucleotides line up with TRBD2. The CDR3 length is 15 residues. CDR1 is SGHRS, CDR2 YFSETQ, per germline. V shed 6 bases and J 6 bases; nucleotides not matched to a gene: 11. The variable domain in full, completed from reference TRBV5-1 and TRBJ2-1, reads KAGVTQTPRYLIKTRGQQVTLSCSPISGHRSVSWYQQTPGQGLQFLFEYFSETQRNKGNFPGRFSGRQFSNSRSEMNVSTLELGDSALYLCASTSPGAGVNEQFFGPGTRLTVL.

This clonotype was found a few times. The chain carries TRBV7-2 and TRBJ2-4, with 8 nucleotides matching TRBD2. Trimming at V came to 1 base and at J to 15 bases, leaving 11 bases not matched to a gene. Germline V gene lookup returns CDR1 SGHTA and CDR2 FQGNSA. The CDR3 length is 14 residues. CDR3 nucleotides: TGTGCCAGCAGCTTAGAGAGTCGGGGGGGCCCGGGGTACTTC. Its protein product is CASSLESRGGPGYF.

The genes are TRBV19 and TRBJ1-1; 7 nucleotides match TRBD1. V was clipped by 5 bases and J by 0 bases; unmatched bases: 6. The CDR3 has 15 amino acids. Germline CDR1 is LNHDA and CDR2 is SQIVND (reference sequence). The CDR3 nucleotides are TGTGCCAGTAGTCCGGACAGGTCCCTGAACACTGAAGCTTTCTTT. Amino acid sequence: CASSPDRSLNTEAFF.

This clonotype appeared a few times. V gene TRBV5-1 combines with J gene TRBJ2-3; TRBD2 matches 10 bases. Trimming cost V 4 bases and J 6 bases; bases outside gene matches: 11. This CDR3 is 16 amino acids long. Germline lookup yields CDR1 SGHRS and CDR2 YFSETQ. The CDR3 is CASSVGLAVKPDTQYF. The CDR3 bases are TGCGCCAGCAGCGTAGGACTAGCGGTGAAACCGGATACGCAGTATTTT.

There are a few counts of this clonotype. The V gene is TRBV27, the J gene TRBJ2-1; D remains ambiguous. From germline, CDR1 is MNHEY and CDR2 SMNVEV (reference sequence). Trimming shortened V by 8 bases and J by 5 bases, and 4 bases separated the two germline ends. This CDR3 contains 10 residues. CDR3 sequence: CASGDNEQFF. CDR3 DNA sequence: TGTGCCAGCGGCGACAATGAGCAGTTCTTC.

This clonotype was counted at least ten times. The gene calls are TRBV7-2 and TRBJ2-3; D call uncertain. The CDR3 sequence is 11 residues long. The V end lost 5 bases, the J end lost 1 base, and 1 base lay between the germline ends. Germline V gene sequence: CDR1 SGHTA, CDR2 FQGNSA. The CDR3 bases are TGTGCCAGCAGCCGCACAGATACGCAGTATTTT. This codes for CASSRTDTQYF.

This clonotype was seen only a few times. The rearrangement joins TRBV19 to TRBJ2-2; D unclear. CDR3 length: 15 residues. The germline V gene has CDR1 LNHDA and CDR2 SQIVND (reference sequence). V gave up 3 bases and J gave up 0 bases, with 8 bases separating them. CDR3 amino acids: CASSMAAANTGELFF. CDR3 nucleotide sequence: TGTGCCAGTAGTATGGCGGCTGCGAACACCGGGGAGCTGTTTTTT. Combining the CDR3 with reference TRBV19 and TRBJ2-2 gives the whole variable domain DGGITQSPKYLFRKEGQNVTLSCEQNLNHDAMYWYRQDPGQGLRLIYYSQIVNDFQKGDIAEGYSVSREKKESFPLTVTSAQKNPTAFYLCASSMAAANTGELFFGEGSRLTVL.

The V call is TRBV5-1, the J call TRBJ2-7, with 7 nucleotides matching TRBD2. V gave up 5 bases and J gave up 6 bases; unmatched junction bases: 11. The CDR3 consists of 14 residues. Germline CDR1 and CDR2: SGHRS and YFSETQ. The CDR3 loop reads CASSLEGPGGEQYF. CDR3 nucleotide sequence: TGCGCCAGCAGTCTGGAGGGCCCGGGGGGCGAGCAGTACTTC.

The V gene is TRBV5-4, the J gene TRBJ2-4; D may be TRBD2 (6 bases). V was shortened by 0 bases and J by 0 bases, with 13 bases between the two germline ends. Germline V gene data show CDR1 as SGHNT and CDR2 as YYREEE (reference sequence). This CDR3 spans 17 amino acids. The CDR3 protein is CASSLGDFSLAKNIQYF. The DNA for the CDR3 is TGTGCCAGCAGCTTGGGGGACTTCAGTCTAGCCAAAAACATTCAGTACTTC.

J is TRBJ2-2 and V is TRBV7-9; 8 bases are shared with TRBD1. The germline V gene has CDR1 SEHNR and CDR2 FQNEAQ (reference sequence). V was clipped by 6 bases and J by 1 base; unmatched bases: 4. The CDR3 sequence is 15 residues long. CDR3 loop: CASRWGQVNTGELFF. The DNA of the CDR3 is TGTGCCAGCAGATGGGGACAGGTGAACACCGGGGAGCTGTTTTTT.

This chain uses TRBV20-1 with TRBJ1-1, with D tentatively TRBD1 (6 bases). CDR1 is DFQATT and CDR2 is SNEGSKA in the germline V gene (reference sequence). The CDR3 consists of 16 residues. V lost 3 bases, J lost 4 bases, and 21 bases lay in between. The CDR3 DNA is TGCAGTGCTAGCGGACCCAGGGAGGGGGGAAGCACTGAAGCTTTCTTT. Its translation is CSASGPREGGSTEAFF.

The genes are TRBV2 and TRBJ1-6, with 7 positions matching TRBD1. Germline CDR1 SNHLY, CDR2 FYNNEI. After removal of 2 bases from V and 9 bases from J, the junction contained 10 bases not matched to a gene. This CDR3 comprises 16 residues. The CDR3 sequence: CASSESVGGFGSPLHF. CDR3 bases: TGTGCCAGCAGTGAATCGGTAGGGGGCTTCGGTTCACCCCTCCACTTT.

The V gene is TRBV14, the J gene TRBJ2-7, with D perhaps TRBD1 (8 bases). V gave up 0 bases and J gave up 5 bases, with 11 bases separating them. Germline V gives CDR1 SGHDN, CDR2 FVKESK. This CDR3 comprises 14 residues. The CDR3 DNA is TGTGCCAGCAGCCAAGATACAGGGGGGGACGAGCAGTACTTC. Translated: CASSQDTGGDEQYF.

The chain uses TRBV21-1 and TRBJ2-2. TRBV21-1 is recorded as a pseudogene. The CDR3 consists of 12 residues. The CDR3 is CASTFNTGELFF. Written as DNA, the CDR3 is TGTGCCAGCACCTTTAACACCGGGGAGCTGTTTTTT.

The rearrangement links TRBV4-1 to TRBJ2-4, with a weak D call TRBD2 (5 bases). The germline V and J ends were trimmed by 2 bases and 3 bases, with 17 bases remaining between them. The CDR3 has 17 amino acids. Germline V lookup: CDR1 MGHRA, CDR2 YSYEKL. CDR3 in DNA: TGCGCCAGCAGCCAACCTCGGGGTAGCTCTGGCAAAAACATTCAGTACTTC. It codes for CASSQPRGSSGKNIQYF.

The J gene is TRBJ2-3, the V gene TRBV15; 7 bases map to TRBD1. Germline V gene lookup returns CDR1 LNHNV and CDR2 YYDKDF (reference sequence). The CDR3 runs to 13 residues. V shed 6 bases and J 4 bases; nucleotides not matched to a gene: 4. CDR3 protein: CATRLTGSDTQYF. The CDR3 nucleotides read TGTGCCACCAGATTGACAGGGTCAGATACGCAGTATTTT.

This clonotype turned up a few times. V usage is TRBV12-3 or TRBV12-4 and J usage is TRBJ1-2; TRBD1 is a possible D gene (6 bases). This CDR3 has 13 residues. Deletions cut 1 base from V and 6 bases from J, with 9 bases between. CDR3 in DNA: TGTGCCAGCAGTTTAGGGCCAGGGGATGGCTACACCTTC. This encodes CASSLGPGDGYTF.